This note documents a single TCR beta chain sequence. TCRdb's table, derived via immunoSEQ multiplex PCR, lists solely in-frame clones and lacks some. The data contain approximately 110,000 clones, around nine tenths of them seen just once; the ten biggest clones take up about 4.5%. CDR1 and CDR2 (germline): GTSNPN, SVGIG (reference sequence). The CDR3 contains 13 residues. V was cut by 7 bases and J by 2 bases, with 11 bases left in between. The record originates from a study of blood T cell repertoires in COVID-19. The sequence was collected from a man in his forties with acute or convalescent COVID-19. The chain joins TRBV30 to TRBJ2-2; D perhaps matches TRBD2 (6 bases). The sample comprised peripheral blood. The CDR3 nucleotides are TGTGCCTTCCGGGACTTCAACACCGGGGAGCTGTTTTTT. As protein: CAFRDFNTGELFF.